A selection of T cell receptor beta chains follows, all from one sample in a study of cytomegalovirus exposure and HLA in healthy donors. Profiled with immunoSEQ multiplex PCR; TCRdb holds only in-frame clones, not every one. The specimen's table records 100,000 to 150,000 clones. The sequenced sample was PBMCs. The source is a man aged 40-49 years in good health and CMV-seronegative. Each CDR3 is given without its conserved first and last residue. D genes are given only for firm matches.

j_call cdr3_length d_call v_call cdr3_aa
TRBJ1-5 12 TRBD1 TRBV10-3 AISGDRDGQPQH
TRBJ2-1 9 NA TRBV29-1 SAGLTNEQF
TRBJ1-4 15 TRBD1 TRBV5-6 ASSSGPAGTGYEKLF
TRBJ2-2 12 TRBD2 TRBV7-2 ASRGGTITGELF
TRBJ2-7 10 NA TRBV7-9 ASSVSSYEQY
TRBJ2-2 12 TRBD2 TRBV7-2 ASTGLSNTGELF
TRBJ2-7 13 TRBD1 TRBV6-1 ASRETGGVSYEQY
TRBJ1-2 13 TRBD1 TRBV6-5 ATHPPGRGRDGYT
TRBJ1-1 11 TRBD1 TRBV6-4 ASSLTGLTEAF
TRBJ2-7 12 NA TRBV7-4 ASSGRGRYYEQY
TRBJ2-2 12 NA TRBV4-3 ASSQGWLTGELF
TRBJ1-2 9 NA TRBV6-6 ASSTGLGYT
TRBJ2-7 14 TRBD2 TRBV6-5 ASSYSGAGGVGEQY
TRBJ2-5 13 NA TRBV11-3 ASSFRKRDQETQY
TRBJ2-7 12 NA TRBV19 ASSIRGESYEQY
TRBJ2-7 12 NA TRBV7-9 ASSFRREIHEQY
TRBJ1-6 13 NA TRBV30 AWRIGGAQNSPLH
TRBJ1-1 13 NA TRBV7-8 ASSLRPPGDAEAF
TRBJ2-5 18 NA TRBV13 ASSFRFPPGVAQEQETQY
TRBJ1-1 11 NA TRBV7-3 ASSRTLNTEAF
TRBJ2-3 13 NA TRBV5-4 ASSLGGPSTDTQY
TRBJ2-2 13 TRBD2 TRBV9 ASSWEGLNTGELF
TRBJ2-7 14 TRBD2 TRBV10-3 AISLGGEGAFGEQY
TRBJ1-3 14 TRBD1 TRBV5-1 ASSQDPTGSGNTIY
TRBJ2-7 12 TRBD1 TRBV5-4 ASSPGTGNYEQY
TRBJ1-5 15 NA TRBV18 ASSPIALAGGNQPQH
TRBJ1-5 21 TRBD1 TRBV6-4 ASSDSRRAGRGAEQGANQPQH